Described below is a single TCR beta chain sequence and its context. The antigen is undetermined. The method was immunoSEQ multiplex PCR; TCRdb's version includes in-frame clones alone and lacks a portion of them. Among about 17,000 clones listed, over 65% were seen once. Stated time point: cycle 4 day 1 (C4D1), after more than 5 weeks of nivolumab. All the patients suffered relapse after autologous stem cell transplantation, and brentuximab vedotin exposure differed. Negative magnetic selection isolated CD4+ T cells from thawed PBMCs. V was clipped by 4 bases and J by 5 bases, with 16 bases between them. The germline gives CDR1 SGDLS, CDR2 YYNGEE. CDR3 length: 15 amino acids. The record originates from a study of PD-1 blockade in classical Hodgkin lymphoma. General observations from the study: Complete responders' diversity at baseline resembled that of newly diagnosed patients. With CD4+ cells, TCR diversity rose significantly by C4D1, but not with CD8+ cells.

The sample was CD4+ T cells from blood, taken before the fourth cycle of nivolumab. The rearrangement links TRBV9 to TRBJ2-1; D perhaps matches TRBD2 (6 bases). The source of this sequence is a human donor with classical Hodgkin lymphoma. The CDR3 nucleotides are TGTGCCAGCAGCTCCCCGGGGACTTTTAACAATGAGCAGTTCTTC. Translated, it gives CASSSPGTFNNEQFF. Looking up the rest from reference TRBV9 and TRBJ2-1 gives the full variable domain: DSGVTQTPKHLITATGQRVTLRCSPRSGDLSVYWYQQSLDQGLQFLIQYYNGEERAKGNILERFSAQQFPDLHSELNLSSLELGDSALYFCASSSPGTFNNEQFFGPGTRLTVL.